The rows below give T cell receptor beta chains drawn from one sample of a study of blood T cell repertoires in COVID-19. The assay was immunoSEQ multiplex PCR, and TCRdb's table has in-frame clones only and misses some. The profile shows 85,000 to 110,000 clones, approximately 89% of them singletons. The sequenced sample was peripheral blood. These receptors were obtained from a woman older than 75 in a cohort sampled during active COVID-19. Both conserved end residues are part of each CDR3. The order of the fields is V gene, clone size, D gene, J gene, CDR3 protein, CDR3 DNA. A D gene is named only where the DNA matches it firmly. Part of the rows lack a size; the others show once, few, many or a class for expanded clones.

V: TRBV28
size: few
D: NA
J: TRBJ2-3
CDR3: CASSLSGTATDTQYF
DNA: TGTGCCAGCAGTTTATCAGGTACAGCCACAGATACGCAGTATTTT

V: TRBV2
size: NA
D: NA
J: TRBJ1-5
CDR3: CASSPSPGRGNQPQHF
DNA: TGTGCCAGCAGTCCAAGCCCGGGACGGGGGAATCAGCCCCAGCATTTT

V: TRBV11-2
size: NA
D: TRBD2
J: TRBJ2-1
CDR3: CASTPAGAYEQFF
DNA: TGTGCCAGCACCCCAGCGGGGGCCTATGAGCAGTTCTTC

V: TRBV10-3
size: NA
D: TRBD1
J: TRBJ1-6
CDR3: CAIKPGQHNSPLHF
DNA: TGTGCCATCAAACCGGGACAGCATAATTCACCCCTCCACTTT

V: TRBV5-1
size: few
D: NA
J: TRBJ1-3
CDR3: CASSVGSPRGFSSLSGNTIYF
DNA: TGCGCCAGCAGCGTTGGGTCCCCCAGGGGTTTCAGTTCCCTCTCTGGAAACACCATATATTTT

V: TRBV7-2
size: NA
D: NA
J: TRBJ2-2
CDR3: CASSSQGAGLSGELFF
DNA: TGTGCCAGCAGCTCCCAAGGGGCGGGATTATCCGGGGAGCTGTTTTTT

V: TRBV5-1
size: few
D: TRBD1
J: TRBJ1-6
CDR3: CASSSGQAGGWSPLHF
DNA: TGCGCCAGCAGCTCCGGACAGGCTGGGGGGTGGTCACCCCTCCACTTT

V: TRBV16
size: NA
D: NA
J: TRBJ1-1
CDR3: CASSQSARDTEAFF
DNA: TGTGCCAGCAGCCAATCGGCTCGGGACACTGAAGCTTTCTTT

V: TRBV19
size: once
D: TRBD1
J: TRBJ1-2
CDR3: CASTRTGGAPYYGYTF
DNA: TGTGCCAGCACACGGACAGGGGGCGCCCCTTACTATGGCTACACCTTC

V: TRBV3-1/TRBV3-2
size: NA
D: NA
J: TRBJ1-5
CDR3: CASSQGYPSGQHF
DNA: TGTGCCAGCAGCCAAGGATATCCGAGTGGCCAGCATTTT

V: TRBV12-3/TRBV12-4
size: once
D: NA
J: TRBJ2-1
CDR3: CASSINEQFF
DNA: TGTGCCAGCAGCATCAATGAGCAGTTCTTC

V: TRBV9
size: NA
D: NA
J: TRBJ2-1
CDR3: CASSVVQGSYNEQFF
DNA: TGTGCCAGCAGCGTAGTGCAGGGGTCCTACAATGAGCAGTTCTTC

V: TRBV11-2
size: NA
D: NA
J: TRBJ1-4
CDR3: CASSLGQTRIANEKLFF
DNA: TGTGCCAGCAGCTTAGGACAGACCCGTATAGCTAATGAAAAACTGTTTTTT

V: TRBV20-1
size: few
D: NA
J: TRBJ2-1
CDR3: CSARVEEQFF
DNA: TGCAGTGCTAGAGTAGAGGAGCAGTTCTTC

V: TRBV3-1/TRBV3-2
size: NA
D: TRBD2
J: TRBJ2-1
CDR3: CASSQGLAGNNEQFF
DNA: TGTGCCAGCAGCCAAGGACTAGCGGGAAACAATGAGCAGTTCTTC

V: TRBV3-1/TRBV3-2
size: NA
D: NA
J: TRBJ1-1
CDR3: CASSQVGGAGTEAFF
DNA: TGTGCCAGCAGCCAAGTTGGAGGGGCAGGTACTGAAGCTTTCTTT

V: TRBV27
size: NA
D: NA
J: TRBJ1-6
CDR3: CASSLSSTYRGINSPLHF
DNA: TGTGCCAGCAGTTTATCGTCGACATATAGGGGGATTAATTCACCCCTCCACTTT

V: TRBV4-2
size: NA
D: NA
J: TRBJ2-7
CDR3: CASSQDLSVGEPGEQYF
DNA: TGTGCCAGCAGCCAAGATCTTAGTGTGGGAGAACCTGGCGAGCAGTACTTC

V: TRBV10-1
size: NA
D: TRBD1
J: TRBJ2-2
CDR3: CASSVGQGAAIGELFF
DNA: TGCGCCAGCAGTGTAGGACAGGGGGCGGCGATCGGGGAGCTGTTTTTT

V: TRBV12-3/TRBV12-4
size: NA
D: NA
J: TRBJ1-4
CDR3: CASSSGSRGKLFF
DNA: TGTGCCAGCAGTTCAGGGAGCAGGGGTAAACTGTTTTTT

V: TRBV11-2
size: NA
D: NA
J: TRBJ2-2
CDR3: CASSRTARARNTGELFF
DNA: TGTGCCAGCAGCCGAACGGCCAGGGCCAGGAACACCGGGGAGCTGTTTTTT

V: TRBV10-3
size: NA
D: TRBD2
J: TRBJ2-5
CDR3: CAISLTSSGSLLETQYF
DNA: TGTGCCATCAGCCTTACCTCCAGCGGGAGTTTGTTAGAGACCCAGTACTTC

V: TRBV10-3
size: once
D: TRBD1
J: TRBJ1-5
CDR3: CAISLQGGQPQHF
DNA: TGTGCCATCAGTCTACAGGGGGGTCAGCCCCAGCATTTT

V: TRBV5-8
size: NA
D: NA
J: TRBJ1-6
CDR3: CASSYLQGGNSPLHF
DNA: TGTGCCAGCAGCTACTTACAGGGTGGTAATTCACCCCTCCACTTT

V: TRBV5-5
size: NA
D: NA
J: TRBJ1-2
CDR3: CASSLRGEGGYTF
DNA: TGTGCCAGCAGCCTACGGGGGGAAGGGGGCTACACCTTC

V: TRBV11-2
size: NA
D: NA
J: TRBJ2-1
CDR3: CASSLSGGNEQFF
DNA: TGTGCCAGCAGCTTAAGCGGAGGGAATGAGCAGTTCTTC

V: TRBV27
size: NA
D: TRBD1
J: TRBJ1-1
CDR3: CASSWTGGSEAFF
DNA: TGTGCCAGCAGTTGGACAGGGGGCTCTGAAGCTTTCTTT

V: TRBV10-1
size: NA
D: NA
J: TRBJ2-7
CDR3: CASSESLGGYEQYF
DNA: TGCGCCAGCAGTGAGTCTTTGGGGGGCTACGAGCAGTACTTC

V: TRBV6-4
size: NA
D: NA
J: TRBJ2-1
CDR3: CASRAQGGIGLGEQFF
DNA: TGTGCCAGCAGGGCCCAAGGCGGGATAGGCCTGGGTGAGCAGTTCTTC

V: TRBV27
size: NA
D: TRBD2
J: TRBJ2-7
CDR3: CPPRPPRGAGVVPYEQYF
DNA: TGCCCCCCCCGCCCCCCGCGGGGCGCGGGGGTTGTCCCCTACGAGCAGTACTTC

V: TRBV28
size: NA
D: TRBD1
J: TRBJ1-2
CDR3: CASSPDRGNYGYTF
DNA: TGTGCCAGCAGCCCGGACAGGGGTAACTATGGCTACACCTTC

V: TRBV5-1
size: once
D: NA
J: TRBJ2-7
CDR3: CASSLDQGSYEQYF
DNA: TGCGCCAGCAGCTTGGACCAGGGTTCCTACGAGCAGTACTTC

V: TRBV12-3/TRBV12-4
size: few
D: NA
J: TRBJ1-1
CDR3: CASSLLGQVAFF
DNA: TGTGCCAGCAGTTTACTGGGCCAGGTGGCTTTCTTT

V: TRBV29-1
size: once
D: NA
J: TRBJ2-5
CDR3: CSVQQGPAGETQYF
DNA: TGCAGCGTTCAGCAAGGGCCTGCGGGTGAGACCCAGTACTTC

V: TRBV29-1
size: NA
D: NA
J: TRBJ1-5
CDR3: CSVRVGEAQHF
DNA: TGCAGCGTCCGGGTGGGTGAAGCCCAGCATTTT

V: TRBV9
size: NA
D: TRBD2
J: TRBJ2-3
CDR3: CASSTNAGGSNHADTQYF
DNA: TGTGCCAGCAGCACCAACGCCGGGGGGAGCAATCATGCAGATACGCAGTATTTT

V: TRBV18
size: NA
D: TRBD1
J: TRBJ1-2
CDR3: CASSPPIRGLEGYTF
DNA: TGTGCCAGCTCACCACCGATCAGGGGGCTTGAGGGCTACACCTTC

V: TRBV5-1
size: NA
D: TRBD1
J: TRBJ2-2
CDR3: CASSPAPTGAGELFF
DNA: TGCGCCAGCAGCCCGGCCCCCACAGGGGCCGGGGAGCTGTTTTTT

V: TRBV29-1
size: NA
D: NA
J: TRBJ1-1
CDR3: CSAMGHSNTEAFF
DNA: TGCAGCGCTATGGGACATTCGAACACTGAAGCTTTCTTT

V: TRBV30
size: NA
D: TRBD1
J: TRBJ1-1
CDR3: CAANRGVPNTEAFF
DNA: TGTGCCGCGAACAGGGGCGTCCCTAACACTGAAGCTTTCTTT

V: TRBV29-1
size: NA
D: NA
J: TRBJ1-5
CDR3: CSTIRTAQIMNQPQHF
DNA: TGCAGCACTATAAGGACAGCCCAGATCATGAATCAGCCCCAGCATTTT

V: TRBV6-5
size: NA
D: TRBD1
J: TRBJ1-2
CDR3: CASSYSRGGYEGYTF
DNA: TGTGCCAGCAGTTACTCGAGAGGGGGCTATGAGGGCTACACCTTC